This TCR beta chain was retrieved from a study of T cell responses to AZD1222 COVID-19 vaccine. The V end was cut by 4 bases, the J end by 4 bases, with 18 bases between. Germline CDR1 reads SGHRS; CDR2 reads YFSETQ. The CDR3 runs 16 residues. The repertoire was sequenced with immunoSEQ multiplex PCR; TCRdb's copy has only in-frame clones and lacks some. The sample lists more than 150,000 clones; 90% were seen once. The receptor was derived from an adult in good health. Source: peripheral blood, taken on day 0 of AZD1222 vaccination. The chain links TRBV5-1 to TRBJ2-1; D is perhaps TRBD2 (7 bases). The CDR3 nucleotides read TGCGCCAGCAGCAGAGCGAGGGGGGGCCCTTACAATGAGCAGTTCTTC. As protein: CASSRARGGPYNEQFF.